Listed below are T cell receptor beta chains from one sample, sequenced in a study of beta chain features in type 1 diabetes. The data were produced by immunoSEQ multiplex PCR, yet TCRdb's version contains in-frame clones alone and is incomplete. The data contain about 900,000 clones, about a sixth of them singletons. The sequenced material came from naive CD4+ T cells from blood. The receptor set was obtained from a woman aged 18 to 35 in good health. The CDR3 runs from the conserved cysteine through the conserved F or W. The D gene is left open where the match is weak. Only part of the rows carry a size: once, few, many, or a class if the clone is expanded.

V gene,CDR3 length,J gene,clone size,D gene,CDR3 protein,CDR3 DNA
TRBV4-1,13,TRBJ1-2,NA,TRBD1,CASSKPGQHGYTF,TGCGCCAGCAGCAAACCGGGACAGCATGGCTACACCTTC
TRBV6-6,14,TRBJ2-7,few,TRBD2,CASRGLAVSYEQYF,TGTGCCAGCAGGGGACTAGCGGTGTCCTACGAGCAGTACTTC
TRBV5-1,16,TRBJ2-3,few,TRBD1,CASSRRTGPTTDTQYF,TGCGCCAGCAGCCGTAGGACAGGGCCCACCACAGATACGCAGTATTTT
TRBV6-5,14,TRBJ2-3,NA,TRBD1,CASSPQGILDTQYF,TGTGCCAGCAGTCCACAGGGGATCTTGGATACGCAGTATTTT
TRBV7-9,13,TRBJ1-5,few,TRBD1,CASSMTGYQPQHF,TGTGCCAGCAGCATGACAGGGTATCAGCCCCAGCATTTT
TRBV14,12,TRBJ2-5,few,NA,CASSQVAASPYF,TGTGCCAGCAGCCAGGTAGCGGCGTCCCCTTACTTC
TRBV25-1,17,TRBJ2-1,NA,NA,CASSGGSGPSSYNEQFF,TGTGCCAGCAGTGGAGGGAGCGGACCAAGCTCCTACAATGAGCAGTTCTTC
TRBV19,18,TRBJ2-7,NA,TRBD2,CASSKLAGDVGRKFEQYF,TGTGCCAGTAGTAAACTAGCGGGCGATGTGGGTAGAAAATTCGAGCAGTACTTC
TRBV6-5,13,TRBJ1-3,NA,TRBD1,CASSRDRANTIYF,TGTGCCAGCAGTCGAGACAGGGCTAACACCATATATTTT
TRBV2,15,TRBJ1-2,NA,TRBD1,CASSGAGGSNYGYTF,TGTGCCAGCAGTGGGGCAGGGGGTTCTAACTATGGCTACACCTTC
TRBV5-8,14,TRBJ2-3,NA,NA,CASSLGRASDTQYF,TGTGCCAGCAGCTTGGGTAGGGCGTCAGATACGCAGTATTTT
TRBV10-3,17,TRBJ1-1,NA,TRBD1,CAISRGVTGGTNTEAFF,TGTGCCATCAGTCGAGGGGTAACAGGGGGCACGAACACTGAAGCTTTCTTT
TRBV7-2,15,TRBJ2-7,NA,TRBD2,CASSLGLAVIYEQYF,TGTGCCAGCAGCTTAGGTCTAGCGGTTATCTACGAGCAGTACTTC
TRBV4-3,14,TRBJ2-2,NA,NA,CASSQFREFGELFF,TGCGCCAGCAGCCAATTTCGGGAGTTCGGGGAGCTGTTTTTT
TRBV7-9,15,TRBJ1-4,few,NA,CASSLLPQANEKLFF,TGTGCCAGCAGCTTATTACCGCAAGCGAACGAAAAACTGTTTTTT
TRBV4-2,17,TRBJ2-3,NA,TRBD2,CASSQVGASGGSDTQYF,TGTGCCAGCAGCCAAGTTGGGGCTAGCGGGGGGTCAGATACGCAGTATTTT
TRBV28,15,TRBJ2-6,few,NA,CASSPPGSGANVLTF,TGTGCCAGCAGTCCGCCTGGGTCTGGGGCCAACGTCCTGACTTTC
TRBV28,15,TRBJ1-1,few,NA,CASSSPSWMHAEAFF,TGTGCCAGCAGTTCCCCTTCGTGGATGCACGCTGAAGCTTTCTTT
TRBV28,16,TRBJ2-6,NA,NA,CASSVGDNSGANVLTF,TGTGCCAGCAGTGTTGGGGACAACTCTGGGGCCAACGTCCTGACTTTC
TRBV18,15,TRBJ1-2,NA,TRBD1,CASSPPGQGTYGYTF,TGTGCCAGCTCACCACCGGGACAGGGGACCTATGGCTACACCTTC
TRBV11-2,14,TRBJ2-4,few,TRBD1,CASSSRDRGDIQYF,TGTGCCAGCAGCTCGCGGGACAGGGGAGACATTCAGTACTTC
TRBV9,13,TRBJ2-3,few,TRBD1,CASGQGATDTQYF,TGTGCCAGTGGACAGGGGGCAACAGATACGCAGTATTTT
TRBV7-8,18,TRBJ2-1,NA,NA,CATTRGGGHGRAYNEQFF,TGTGCCACTACGAGGGGAGGAGGCCACGGAAGAGCCTACAATGAGCAGTTCTTC
TRBV2,15,TRBJ1-4,NA,NA,CASSEAEVGEEKLFF,TGTGCCAGCAGTGAAGCGGAGGTTGGGGAGGAAAAACTGTTTTTT
TRBV28,15,TRBJ1-3,NA,NA,CASSLRQSLGNTIYF,TGTGCCAGCAGTTTGCGACAGAGCCTTGGAAACACCATATATTTT
TRBV5-1,16,TRBJ2-1,NA,NA,CASSLAGISSYNEQFF,TGCGCCAGCAGCTTGGCTGGTATTAGCTCCTACAATGAGCAGTTCTTC
TRBV2,16,TRBJ1-4,few,NA,CASRVPGSGTNEKLFF,TGTGCCAGCAGGGTTCCAGGGTCTGGGACTAATGAAAAACTGTTTTTT
TRBV5-4,12,TRBJ1-2,NA,NA,CASSRDSTDYTF,TGTGCCAGCAGCCGAGACAGTACCGACTACACCTTC
TRBV18,16,TRBJ2-3,NA,TRBD2,CASSTSGLAGRDTQYF,TGTGCCAGCTCAACCTCCGGACTAGCGGGAAGAGATACGCAGTATTTT
TRBV28,12,TRBJ2-7,few,NA,CASSFDLYEQYF,TGTGCCAGCAGTTTCGATCTCTACGAGCAGTACTTC
TRBV20-1,11,TRBJ2-1,NA,NA,CSAGLAGGQFF,TGCAGTGCCGGGTTGGCGGGTGGGCAGTTCTTC
TRBV29-1,12,TRBJ2-7,NA,NA,CSVGDEGYEQYF,TGCAGCGTCGGGGACGAAGGGTACGAGCAGTACTTC
TRBV4-2,13,TRBJ2-1,NA,NA,CASSLVRAYEQFF,TGTGCCAGCAGCTTAGTTCGGGCGTACGAGCAGTTCTTC
TRBV6-5,14,TRBJ2-5,NA,NA,CASGLRGGLETQYF,TGTGCCAGCGGCCTAAGGGGGGGGTTAGAGACCCAGTACTTC
TRBV4-3,15,TRBJ2-7,NA,NA,CASSLSGPPSYEQYF,TGCGCCAGCAGCCTGAGCGGACCTCCCTCCTACGAGCAGTACTTC
TRBV7-8,17,TRBJ1-5,few,NA,CASSLLSGAQGNQPQHF,TGTGCCAGCAGCTTGCTTAGCGGGGCTCAAGGCAATCAGCCCCAGCATTTT
TRBV5-4,15,TRBJ2-5,NA,TRBD1,CASSPQEGAGETQYF,TGTGCCAGCAGCCCACAAGAGGGGGCCGGAGAGACCCAGTACTTC
TRBV7-3,16,TRBJ1-2,NA,TRBD1,CASSLKTGARGYGYTF,TGTGCCAGCAGCTTAAAGACAGGGGCTCGAGGCTATGGCTACACCTTC
TRBV18,12,TRBJ2-7,NA,NA,CASSPQGIEQYF,TGTGCCAGCTCACCTCAGGGGATCGAGCAGTACTTC
TRBV6-5,13,TRBJ1-5,few,NA,CASSYSISQPQHF,TGTGCCAGCAGTTACTCGATTTCCCAGCCCCAGCATTTT
TRBV21-1,14,TRBJ1-1,NA,NA,CASSKSGGRAGAFF,TGTGCCAGCAGCAAATCAGGGGGCCGGGCTGGAGCTTTCTTT
TRBV7-3,15,TRBJ2-5,few,NA,CASSLSASGIETQYF,TGTGCCAGCAGCTTGTCGGCGTCGGGAATTGAGACCCAGTACTTC
TRBV16,16,TRBJ2-7,few,NA,CASSQYSGGRTYEQYF,TGTGCCAGCAGCCAATATTCGGGCGGAAGAACCTACGAGCAGTACTTC
TRBV11-2,17,TRBJ1-2,few,NA,CASSLSFSFFGNYGYTF,TGTGCCAGCAGCTTATCCTTTTCCTTTTTTGGGAACTATGGCTACACCTTC
TRBV2,14,TRBJ1-1,NA,TRBD1,CASRGTVQNTEAFF,TGTGCCAGCAGGGGGACAGTTCAGAACACTGAAGCTTTCTTT
TRBV5-8,15,TRBJ1-5,NA,TRBD1,CASSLYRGLDQPQHF,TGTGCCAGCAGCTTGTACAGGGGGCTAGATCAGCCCCAGCATTTT
TRBV23-1,14,TRBJ2-7,NA,NA,CASSRGRQAYEQYF,TGCGCCAGCAGTCGGGGGCGGCAAGCCTACGAGCAGTACTTC
TRBV7-9,15,TRBJ2-1,NA,NA,CASSLPGAMTNEQFF,TGTGCCAGCAGCTTACCGGGGGCTATGACGAATGAGCAGTTCTTC
TRBV18,15,TRBJ1-2,few,TRBD1,CASSPREGAVSGYTF,TGTGCCAGCTCCCCTCGCGAGGGGGCCGTGTCTGGCTACACCTTC
TRBV5-8,15,TRBJ2-1,few,TRBD1,CASSIGTVTYNEQFF,TGTGCCAGCAGTATCGGGACAGTTACCTACAATGAGCAGTTCTTC
TRBV27,20,TRBJ2-1,few,TRBD2,CASSLSVASGTRPPYNEQFF,TGTGCCAGCAGTTTAAGTGTGGCTAGCGGGACAAGGCCCCCTTACAATGAGCAGTTCTTC
TRBV5-1,14,TRBJ2-1,NA,TRBD2,CASSLGLADNEQFF,TGCGCCAGCAGCTTGGGACTAGCGGACAATGAGCAGTTCTTC
TRBV28,15,TRBJ2-5,few,NA,CASSFLMGGSETQYF,TGTGCCAGCAGTTTTTTAATGGGGGGCTCGGAGACCCAGTACTTC
TRBV28,14,TRBJ1-1,few,NA,CATKDSPMNTEAFF,TGTGCCACTAAGGACAGCCCTATGAACACTGAAGCTTTCTTT
TRBV15,18,TRBJ1-2,NA,NA,CATSRPPDQGAEYSGYTF,TGTGCCACCAGCAGACCGCCGGACCAAGGGGCCGAATACTCGGGCTACACCTTC
TRBV12-5,14,TRBJ2-3,few,NA,CASGREYSTDTQYF,TGTGCTAGTGGCCGTGAGTACAGCACAGATACGCAGTATTTT
TRBV7-2,15,TRBJ2-1,few,TRBD2,CASSLSVAGANEQFF,TGTGCCAGCAGCTTATCGGTAGCGGGAGCGAATGAGCAGTTCTTC
TRBV4-3,17,TRBJ2-2,few,NA,CASSQVMRTSNTGELFF,TGCGCCAGCAGCCAAGTAATGAGGACAAGTAACACCGGGGAGCTGTTTTTT
TRBV9,15,TRBJ2-3,few,NA,CASSVAGTIGDTQYF,TGTGCCAGCAGCGTAGCGGGTACCATCGGGGATACGCAGTATTTT